The 23 T cell receptor beta chains presented below share a single source sample, sequenced in a study of T cell repertoires in cytomegalovirus infection. Their antigens are not known. Using its own MiXCR run on the reads, TCRdb lists one record per CDR3 protein. The sample consists of about 480,000 distinct CDR3 sequences, about 33% of them appearing once. Material: cultured PBMCs, obtained from culture after CMV antigen stimulation. The receptors here all came from a human donor in good health (CMV status not recorded). Some clones in this sample may be carry-over from other donors' samples.

V is TRBV19 and J is TRBJ2-1, with TRBD2 identical over 10 bases. V shed 4 bases and J 10 bases; nucleotides not matched to a gene: 7. The CDR3 runs 14 residues. Germline CDR1 LNHDA, CDR2 SQIVND (reference sequence). Here the CDR3 DNA reads TGTGCCAGTAGTAGGACTAGCGGAGCCAGGGAGCAGTTCTTC. As protein: CASSRTSGAREQFF.

V is TRBV12-3 or TRBV12-4 and J is TRBJ1-1, with D hard to call. This CDR3 comprises 14 residues. V dropped 8 bases and J dropped 0 bases, with 13 bases sitting between them. The CDR3 spells CASRILSLNTEAFF. The CDR3 coding sequence is TGTGCCAGCCGCATTCTAAGCCTGAACACTGAAGCTTTCTTT.

This clonotype was picked up a small number of times. This sequence joins TRBV7-2 and TRBJ1-2; 10 bases agree with TRBD1. The germline V gene encodes CDR1 SGHTA and CDR2 FQGNSA. This CDR3 has 15 amino acids. V gave up 4 bases and J gave up 5 bases; unmatched junction bases: 7. CDR3: CASSSPGQGLYGYTF. CDR3 DNA sequence: TGTGCCAGCAGCTCACCGGGACAGGGGTTGTATGGCTACACCTTC.

The chain carries TRBV10-3 and TRBJ1-4, with 8 bases matching TRBD1. The CDR3 totals 13 residues. The germline V gene has CDR1 ENHRY and CDR2 SYGVKD. V dropped 10 bases and J dropped 8; count of bases not matched to a gene: 9. The CDR3, as DNA: TGTGCCACCACAGGGGGGCAGAACGAAAAACTGTTTTTT. Protein product: CATTGGQNEKLFF.

This clonotype turned up a few times. The chain employs TRBV9 and TRBJ2-3; 9 bases fit TRBD2. J gave up 5 bases and V 2 bases, and 9 bases lay outside the gene matches. The CDR3 length is 16 residues. Germline V gene sequence: CDR1 SGDLS, CDR2 YYNGEE. This CDR3 reads CASSVSGGRAEDTQYF. DNA of the CDR3: TGTGCCAGCAGCGTCTCGGGCGGGAGGGCCGAAGATACGCAGTATTTT.

The V call is TRBV14, the J call TRBJ2-7; 7 nucleotides line up with TRBD1. CDR1 is SGHDN and CDR2 is FVKESK in the germline V gene. V lost 3 bases to trimming and J lost 3 bases; unmatched junction nucleotides: 11. The CDR3 consists of 16 residues. The CDR3 DNA sequence: TGTGCCAGCAGCCAGGGTGCGACAGGGTTAGACTACGAGCAGTACTTC. The encoded protein is CASSQGATGLDYEQYF.

The rearrangement links TRBV7-6 to TRBJ2-7; no clear D gene. The CDR3 length is 15 residues. CDR1 and CDR2 from the germline V gene are SGHVS and FNYEAQ. V dropped 4 bases and J dropped 6 bases, with 19 bases sitting between them. CDR3 bases: TGTGCCAGCAGCTCCCCCAACCGCGGAATTTTCGAGCAGTACTTC. Amino acids: CASSSPNRGIFEQYF.

There are a few counts of this clonotype. The chain employs TRBV12-3 or TRBV12-4 and TRBJ1-1; D is possibly TRBD1 (5 bases). The CDR3 covers 13 residues. V shed 6 bases and J shed 6 bases, with 14 bases lying between them. The DNA of the CDR3 is TGTGCCAGCAGGGGGACGAGGGCCCCTGAAGCTTTCTTT. Its translation: CASRGTRAPEAFF.

There are a few counts of this clonotype. The J gene is TRBJ2-4, the V gene TRBV7-9; either TRBD1 or TRBD2 may supply D (5 bases each). Between the trimmed V and J ends, which lost 0 bases and 0 bases, there was a span of 9 bases. This CDR3 region has 16 residues. Germline CDR1 and CDR2: SEHNR and FQNEAQ (reference sequence). The CDR3 nucleotides are TGTGCCAGCAGCTTAGCAGGGGACGTAGCCAAAAACATTCAGTACTTC. Protein product: CASSLAGDVAKNIQYF.

Turning to this clonotype: A read error may be the cause here, since a much bigger clone is one base away. The V gene is TRBV7-2, the J gene TRBJ2-5; 10 nucleotides align to TRBD2. Germline V gives CDR1 SGHTA, CDR2 FQGNSA. There are 15 residues in the CDR3. The CDR3 sequence: CASSLGLAGVETRYF. The CDR3, as DNA: TGTGCCAGCAGCTTAGGGCTAGCGGGAGTAGAGACCCGGTACTTC.

V usage is TRBV15 and J usage is TRBJ1-5; D gene unclear. The V gene's germline CDR1 is LNHNV and CDR2 YYDKDF (reference sequence). The V end was cut by 0 bases, the J end by 2 bases, with 8 bases between. There are 15 residues in the CDR3. The CDR3 DNA sequence: TGTGCCACCAGCAGAGATGTACGGGGCAATCAGCCCCAGCATTTT. Translated, it gives CATSRDVRGNQPQHF.

J is TRBJ2-7 and V is TRBV7-2, with D possibly being TRBD2 (5 bases). V gave up 3 bases and J gave up 9 bases, with 9 bases separating them. The CDR3 has 11 amino acids. Germline-derived CDR1 and CDR2 are SGHTA and FQGNSA. This chain's CDR3 is CASSFGGAQYF. Here the CDR3 DNA reads TGTGCCAGCAGCTTTGGAGGCGCGCAGTACTTC.

This clonotype has only one observation. The chain recombines TRBV25-1 with TRBJ2-5; possible D gene TRBD2, 6 bases. V was pared by 3 bases and J by 2 bases, with 13 bases between. In germline, CDR1 is MGHDK, CDR2 SYGVNS. This CDR3 contains 15 residues. The CDR3 protein is CASSDPAGRQETQYF. The CDR3 DNA is TGTGCCAGCAGTGATCCCGCAGGGAGGCAAGAGACCCAGTACTTC. The full variable domain, its missing parts supplied by reference TRBV25-1 and TRBJ2-5, is EADIYQTPRYLVIGTGKKITLECSQTMGHDKMYWYQQDPGMELHLIHYSYGVNSTEKGDLSSESTVSRIRTEHFPLTLESARPSHTSQYLCASSDPAGRQETQYFGPGTRLLVL.

In this sample, this clonotype turned up a few times. The J gene is TRBJ2-2, the V gene TRBV7-2; tentative D call: TRBD1 (6 bases). Germline CDR1 reads SGHTA; CDR2 reads FQGNSA. Deletions cut 5 bases from V and 5 bases from J, with 15 bases between. This CDR3 has 15 amino acids. CDR3 coding DNA: TGTGCCAGCAGCGTAAAGGGGGTGACGACCGGGGAGCTGTTTTTT. Translation: CASSVKGVTTGELFF. Together with reference TRBV7-2 and TRBJ2-2, the CDR3 gives the full variable domain: GAGVSQSPSNKVTEKGKDVELRCDPISGHTALYWYRQSLGQGLEFLIYFQGNSAPDKSGLPSDRFSAERTGGSVSTLTIQRTQQEDSAVYLCASSVKGVTTGELFFGEGSRLTVL.

The rearrangement joins TRBV10-3 to TRBJ1-2; the match to TRBD1 covers 7 bases. The CDR3 loop spans 15 amino acids. Unmatched junction bases numbered 9, after V lost 3 bases and J lost 5 bases. Germline V gene lookup returns CDR1 ENHRY and CDR2 SYGVKD. The CDR3 nucleotides read TGTGCCATCAGTGACTATAGGACAGGAAAATATGGCTACACCTTC. It translates to CAISDYRTGKYGYTF.

V and J are TRBV12-3 or TRBV12-4 and TRBJ2-2, with 8 bases lining up with TRBD1. The CDR3 runs 15 residues. Trimming removed 9 bases from V and 1 base from J; junction bases left unmatched: 7. The CDR3 DNA reads TGTGCCAGTAAAGCCGGGACAGGGAACACCGGGGAGCTGTTTTTT. Residues: CASKAGTGNTGELFF.

The J gene is TRBJ2-1, the V gene TRBV6-2 or TRBV6-3, with D perhaps assigned TRBD1 or TRBD2 (5 bases each). The CDR3 is 17 amino acids. V was shortened by 7 bases and J by 9 bases, with 28 bases between the two germline ends. CDR1 is MNHEY and CDR2 is SVGEGT in the germline V gene. Here the CDR3 reads CASTKGRAKGGEGEQFF. In nucleotides, the CDR3 is TGTGCCAGCACCAAGGGGCGAGCTAAGGGTGGAGAGGGTGAGCAGTTCTTC.

Only a few counts were recorded for this clonotype. The rearrangement links TRBV10-3 to TRBJ2-7; 11 bases map to TRBD1. The CDR3 extends over 14 amino acids. The germline V gene encodes CDR1 ENHRY and CDR2 SYGVKD. V was pared by 3 bases and J by 4 bases, with 2 bases of the junction left unmatched. CDR3 sequence: CAISDGQGAYEQYF. The CDR3 DNA reads TGTGCCATCAGTGATGGACAGGGGGCTTACGAGCAGTACTTC.

The rearrangement links TRBV14 to TRBJ2-5; perhaps TRBD1 as D (6 bases). The length of the CDR3 is 16 residues. Looked up from germline, CDR1 is SGHDN and CDR2 is FVKESK. The ends were cut back, 0 bases at V and 4 bases at J, with 15 bases in the middle. CDR3 loop: CASSQEIGWDTETQYF. The CDR3 DNA sequence: TGTGCCAGCAGCCAAGAAATCGGGTGGGACACAGAGACCCAGTACTTC.

This clonotype was observed a handful of times. CDR3 loop: CASSETWSHGYTF. The CDR3 DNA is TGTGCCAGCAGCGAGACCTGGTCCCATGGCTACACCTTC. The V gene is TRBV7-9, the J gene TRBJ1-2; no clear D gene. This CDR3 comprises 13 residues. Germline values: CDR1 SEHNR, CDR2 FQNEAQ (reference sequence). The V end was cut by 5 bases, the J end by 6 bases, with 13 bases between. Drawing the rest from reference TRBV7-9 and TRBJ1-2, the complete variable domain is DTGVSQNPRHKITKRGQNVTFRCDPISEHNRLYWYRQTLGQGPEFLTYFQNEAQLEKSRLLSDRFSAERPKGSFSTLEIQRTEQGDSAMYLCASSETWSHGYTFGSGTRLTVV.

This chain links TRBV4-1 with TRBJ1-3, with D perhaps matching TRBD1 (5 bases). This CDR3 has 17 residues. Per the germline V gene, CDR1 is MGHRA and CDR2 is YSYEKL. Trimming removed 1 base at V and 1 base at J, with 14 bases between. CDR3 nucleotide sequence: TGCGCCAGCAGCCAAGTAGGCGGGGCCGATTCTGGAAACACCATATATTTT. It encodes CASSQVGGADSGNTIYF.

This clonotype was seen a few times. One junction end does not reproduce the germline sequence, and a read error may be involved. This chain links TRBV20-1 with TRBJ2-1, with 12 bases matching TRBD2. The CDR3 contains 13 residues. Per the germline V gene, CDR1 is DFQATT and CDR2 is SNEGSKA (reference sequence). CDR3 DNA: TGCAGTGTTAGAGGGCTAGCGGGAGGGCGGCAGTTCTTC. Translating gives CSVRGLAGGRQFF.

This clonotype was observed at least ten times. This chain joins TRBV19 and TRBJ2-5; 9 bases align to TRBD2. V lost 4 bases to trimming and J lost 4 bases; unmatched junction nucleotides: 16. CDR1 LNHDA and CDR2 SQIVND come from the germline V gene (reference sequence). This CDR3 comprises 18 residues. The CDR3 nucleotides read TGTGCCAGTAGTAGCTTAGAACCCGGAGCGGGAGGAGGAGAGACCCAGTACTTC. It codes for CASSSLEPGAGGGETQYF.